Below, 20 T cell receptor beta chains from the same sample are listed, as sequenced in a study of blood T cells in healthy people across ages. A second PCR, run for about 7 to 11 cycles, used a sample-barcoded 5' primer plus a J-beta primer mix. From the 5' RACE reads, TCRdb called clonotypes with MiXCR, one entry per CDR3 protein. Here the sample spans roughly 500,000 distinct CDR3 sequences, 25% to 30% being singletons. The sample was blood. These receptors originate from a woman in her 70s in good health.

Here the CDR3 DNA reads TGCAGTGCTAGTAATGGACTCGGCTACACCTTC. Translation: CSASNGLGYTF. This chain connects TRBV20-1 to TRBJ1-2; D not resolved. This CDR3 contains 11 residues. Germline V CDR1 and CDR2: DFQATT, SNEGSKA (reference sequence). Deletions cut 3 bases from V and 8 bases from J, with 10 bases between.

The chain carries TRBV5-1 and TRBJ2-1; no definite D call. This CDR3 contains 14 residues. Germline CDR1 reads SGHRS; CDR2 reads YFSETQ. Trimming cost V 0 bases and J 6 bases, with 10 bases left between them. CDR3 amino acids: CASSLAASTNEQFF. CDR3 sequence (DNA): TGCGCCAGCAGCTTGGCGGCCAGCACCAATGAGCAGTTCTTC.

This clonotype showed up just a few times. CDR3 sequence (DNA): TGTGCCAGCAGTTGGGGGCGTCGGGACATTCAGTACTTC. Translating gives CASSWGRRDIQYF. V usage is TRBV6-5 and J usage is TRBJ2-4, with TRBD1 as a possible D gene (6 bases). This CDR3 comprises 13 residues. V was cut by 4 bases and J by 8 bases, with 12 bases left in between. Germline V lookup: CDR1 MNHEY, CDR2 SVGAGI.

This clonotype has just a few counts. The V gene is TRBV5-1, the J gene TRBJ1-6, with a tentative D call TRBD1 (5 bases). Germline V gene sequence: CDR1 SGHRS, CDR2 YFSETQ. V lost 7 bases and J 9 bases, leaving 23 bases between the germline ends. The CDR3 runs 16 residues. The CDR3 nucleotides read TGCGCCAGCGCCGTCGAGATGGGGGTGGGTCGTTCACCCCTCCACTTT. Protein: CASAVEMGVGRSPLHF.

The chain links TRBV2 to TRBJ1-4; D perhaps matches TRBD1 (5 bases). Germline V gives CDR1 SNHLY, CDR2 FYNNEI. Trimming stripped 7 bases from V and 10 bases from J, with 25 bases between. This CDR3 comprises 16 residues. CDR3 bases: TGTGCCAGCAAGTCCACACCGGGACTCGGCGTGGGAAAACTGTTTTTT. Translated, it gives CASKSTPGLGVGKLFF.

This clonotype came up a few times. The genes are TRBV7-6 and TRBJ2-2; TRBD2 might be the D (6 bases). CDR1 is SGHVS and CDR2 is FNYEAQ in the germline V gene. The CDR3 has 13 amino acids. The germline V and J ends were trimmed by 5 bases and 6 bases, with 10 bases remaining between them. CDR3 in DNA: TGTGCCAGCAGCCCCGGGGGACCCGGGGAGCTGTTTTTT. Protein product: CASSPGGPGELFF.

The V gene is TRBV5-1, the J gene TRBJ1-1; D is ambiguous. The CDR3 has 14 residues. From germline, CDR1 is SGHRS and CDR2 YFSETQ. Trimming took off 0 bases at V and 0 bases at J, with 6 bases between the two ends. CDR3 nucleotides: TGCGCCAGCAGCTTGGTAGCAGTGAACACTGAAGCTTTCTTT. Protein product: CASSLVAVNTEAFF.

This clonotype was seen only a few times. This rearrangement joins TRBV7-2 to TRBJ2-5; 7 positions agree with TRBD2. The J call is in doubt because the DNA end fits TRBJ2-1 better. Germline-derived CDR1 and CDR2 are SGHTA and FQGNSA. CDR3 length: 15 residues. Here the CDR3 reads CASSAAGVQYNEQFF. The CDR3 nucleotides read TGTGCCAGCAGCGCGGCGGGGGTTCAGTACAATGAGCAGTTCTTC.

This chain uses TRBV30 with TRBJ1-1; no reliable D call. V was shortened by 1 base and J by 0 bases, with 9 bases between the two germline ends. CDR3 size: 14 residues. Germline CDR1 GTSNPN, CDR2 SVGIG (reference sequence). CDR3 nucleotides: TGTGCCTGGAGTGCAGGACTCATGAACACTGAAGCTTTCTTT. Its translation: CAWSAGLMNTEAFF.

This clonotype was observed a handful of times. The germline gene is not matched at one end of the junction; a read error may be the cause. This chain joins TRBV7-6 and TRBJ2-1; 8 bases agree with TRBD1. The CDR3 sequence is 13 residues long. From germline, CDR1 is SGHVS and CDR2 FNYEAQ. The CDR3 DNA reads as TGTGCCAGCAGCCTGGACAGGGTGAATGGGCAGTTCTTC. Translated, it gives CASSLDRVNGQFF.

This clonotype turned up a few times. This sequence joins TRBV7-2 and TRBJ2-5, with D perhaps being TRBD1 or TRBD2 (6 bases each). Germline values: CDR1 SGHTA, CDR2 FQGNSA. V lost 3 bases, J lost 4 bases, and 15 bases lay in between. The length of the CDR3 is 15 residues. The CDR3 protein is CASSLMGGGGETQYF. CDR3 nucleotide sequence: TGTGCCAGCAGCTTGATGGGAGGAGGGGGAGAGACCCAGTACTTC.

J is TRBJ2-2 and V is TRBV27; D perhaps matches TRBD1 (6 bases). The V gene's germline CDR1 is MNHEY and CDR2 SMNVEV (reference sequence). V lost 4 bases, J lost 5 bases, and 20 bases lay in between. CDR3 size: 17 residues. The DNA for the CDR3 is TGTGCCAGCAGTTCGCCCGTGGAACAGGGTGAGACCGGGGAGCTGTTTTTT. Translation: CASSSPVEQGETGELFF.

This clonotype was seen a few times. Compared with germline, one end of the junction differs, possibly owing to a read error. CDR3 in amino acids: CVSRNTAVRETQYF. In DNA form, the CDR3 reads TGTGTCAGTAGGAACACAGCGGTTCGGGAGACCCAGTACTTC. The gene calls are TRBV19 and TRBJ2-5; D is possibly TRBD2 (5 bases). Per the germline V gene, CDR1 is LNHDA and CDR2 is SQIVND (reference sequence). The CDR3 runs 14 residues.

The chain employs TRBV7-9 and TRBJ2-5; TRBD1 or TRBD2 may be the D gene (5 bases each). V was trimmed by 1 base and J by 4 bases, leaving 22 bases between them. The CDR3 has 18 amino acids. Germline CDR1 and CDR2: SEHNR and FQNEAQ (reference sequence). The CDR3 sequence: CASSLGRRENWLGETQYF. CDR3 nucleotide sequence: TGTGCCAGCAGCTTAGGGCGCAGGGAGAATTGGTTAGGAGAGACCCAGTACTTC.

The chain employs TRBV4-2 and TRBJ1-4; D is possibly TRBD1 (5 bases). V gave up 2 bases and J gave up 1 base, with 11 bases separating them. Germline CDR1 and CDR2: LGHNA and YNFKEQ. The CDR3 contains 16 residues. The CDR3, as DNA: TGTGCCAGCAGCCAATCCTCCGGGGGAACTAATGAAAAACTGTTTTTT. It codes for CASSQSSGGTNEKLFF.

This clonotype was counted a few times. The rearrangement joins TRBV6-6 to TRBJ1-6; weak D call: TRBD1 (5 bases). CDR3 length: 16 amino acids. V was cut by 0 bases and J by 7 bases, with 13 bases left in between. CDR1 and CDR2 (germline): MNHNY, SVGAGI (reference sequence). The CDR3 reads CASSYSTRQGNSPLHF. CDR3 DNA sequence: TGTGCCAGCAGTTACTCTACGCGTCAGGGAAATTCACCCCTCCACTTT.

This clonotype came up a few times. The chain carries TRBV5-1 and TRBJ2-5, with D possibly TRBD2 on 5 matching bases. In germline, CDR1 is SGHRS, CDR2 YFSETQ. CDR3 length: 14 residues. V lost 4 bases, J lost 3 bases, and 13 bases lay in between. CDR3 nucleotides: TGCGCCAGCAGCATTTGGACTCCCGAAGAGACCCAGTACTTC. It yields the protein CASSIWTPEETQYF.

This clonotype has at least ten counts. The rearrangement uses TRBV11-3 and TRBJ2-5; 7 positions agree with TRBD1. This CDR3 has 17 amino acids. J was trimmed by 5 bases and V by 5 bases; bases with no gene match: 17. CDR1 is SGHNT and CDR2 is YENEEA in the germline V gene. CDR3: CASSPPKRDRDRETQYF. The CDR3 DNA reads as TGTGCCAGCAGCCCACCGAAAAGGGACAGAGATAGGGAGACCCAGTACTTC.

This sequence joins TRBV20-1 and TRBJ2-3; tentatively, D is TRBD2 (5 bases). This CDR3 is built from 15 residues. Trimming removed 6 bases from V and 0 bases from J, with 16 bases in between. Germline lookup yields CDR1 DFQATT and CDR2 SNEGSKA (reference sequence). The DNA for the CDR3 is TGCAGTGCCCCGGCGACTACCACTAGCACAGATACGCAGTATTTT. Its translation is CSAPATTTSTDTQYF.

The sample holds a few counts of this clonotype. The CDR3 region has the DNA TGTGCCAGCGGCCGAAGGGATCCCTCCTACGAGCAGTACTTC. Protein product: CASGRRDPSYEQYF. The chain employs TRBV6-2 or TRBV6-3 and TRBJ2-7; no clear D. This CDR3 region has 14 residues. Trimming removed 8 bases from V and 0 bases from J, with 14 bases in between. CDR1 MNHEY and CDR2 SVGEGT come from the germline V gene.